Here is one T cell receptor beta chain with its context. Its antigen specificity is not known. Base qualities are not recorded, but no much larger clone differs from it by a single base. The trial excluded patients who had a history of autoimmune disease or were on systemic immunosuppression. Peripheral blood for TCR sequencing was collected from all dose cohorts at baseline, on cycle 4 day 1, and on cycle 7 day 1. The samples were drawn from a first-in-human, open-label, multicenter phase I dose-escalation trial of ivuxolimab. Adults with locally advanced or metastatic head and neck squamous cell, hepatocellular, melanoma or renal cell carcinoma were enrolled in the trial. Before TCR sequencing, CD4+ T cells and CD8+ T cells from peripheral blood were sorted into separate populations. For sequencing of the TCRbeta CDR3 region, genomic DNA was extracted from the sorted cells. The immunoSEQ Assay was used to sequence the TCRbeta CDR3 regions. The immuneACCESS repertoire file appears here via TCRdb, limited to in-frame rearrangements. These files lack a portion of the clones; in checked studies, under half of the deficit traces to unresolved V genes, and the cause of the others is not known. The sample table holds approximately 41,000 clones, of which about 82% were seen once. The top ten clonotypes cover 2.5% to 3% of the sample.

This specimen belongs to a study of OX40 agonist ivuxolimab in advanced cancers. At the level of the whole study: Ivuxolimab was a fully human IgG2 agonistic monoclonal antibody targeting the costimulatory receptor OX40 (CD134). The point of sequencing TCRbeta in the periphery was to test whether ivuxolimab changed TCR sequence diversity and drove clonal T-cell expansion. Among the 50 to 55 dose-escalation patients, around 19 had hepatocellular carcinoma, roughly 15 melanoma, 9 renal cell carcinoma and 9 head and neck cancer. Partial responses were achieved by three dose-escalation patients, of whom one had hepatocellular carcinoma and two had cutaneous melanoma. The dose-escalation cohort was 80% to 90% male with a mean age of around 62 years, ranging from roughly 23 to 90. Patients were allowed to have had prior anti-PD-1, anti-PD-L1 or anti-CTLA-4 therapy, and approximately 40% of the dose-escalation patients had been treated with checkpoint inhibitors. Intravenous ivuxolimab was administered to patients every 2 weeks at six dose levels: 0.01, 0.1, 0.3, 1.5, 3 and 10 mg/kg. The paper covers the monotherapy dose-escalation part of the phase I ivuxolimab trial, which included N ≈ 57 patients. Study-wide findings and limitations: In the 0.1-3.0 mg/kg groups, partial responders were among the patients with the lowest normalized peripheral clonal expansion, particularly in CD8+ T cells. The antigen specificity of the peripheral T cells that underwent clonal expansion was not determined. Low levels of normalized T-cell clonal expansion were also seen in some nonresponding patients. After ivuxolimab, CD8+ T cells had more expanded clones than CD4+ T cells on average. At doses from 0.1 to 3.0 mg/kg, clonal expansion was seen in both CD4+ and CD8+ blood T cells between baseline and week 6.

The germline V gene (reference sequence) specifies LNHDA as CDR1 and SQIVND as CDR2. Reading from cysteine to phenylalanine, the CDR3 counts 12 amino acids. The retained sequence is limited to the CDR3, 36 bases, with the frame set at the first base. The V and J ends are trimmed by 7 bases and 3 bases, leaving 10 bases between them. The sequence is built from TRBV19 and TRBJ2-7; a weak D assignment points to TRBD2 (7 bases agree). This TCR derives from an adult with an advanced solid tumor such as melanoma, head and neck, liver or kidney cancer. The sample consisted of CD4+ or CD8+ T cells sorted from blood, taken in a trial of the OX40 agonist ivuxolimab. The DNA sequence follows: TGTGCCAGTAAGGGGGAGGGCTACGAGCAGTACTTC. Its amino acids are CASKGEGYEQYF. Here the CDR3 is joined to the reference TRBV19 and TRBJ2-7 genes, and the full variable domain is: DGGITQSPKYLFRKEGQNVTLSCEQNLNHDAMYWYRQDPGQGLRLIYYSQIVNDFQKGDIAEGYSVSREKKESFPLTVTSAQKNPTAFYLCASKGEGYEQYFGPGTRLTVT.